The 7 T cell receptor beta chains below were found in one sample sequenced in a study of blood T cell repertoires in COVID-19 (TCRdb year 2020). Libraries were built with the immunoSEQ multiplex PCR assay. Entries here come from immuneACCESS through TCRdb and include only in-frame sequences with V and J called. Some clones fail to appear in such tables; in the studies checked, an unresolved V gene covers under half of the shortfall, and the cause of the remainder is unknown. The table for this sample lists 120,000 to 150,000 clones; 75% to 90% of them were counted only once. About 5% of the sample is taken by the ten largest. What was sequenced was peripheral blood. All receptors come from a human donor in a cohort sampled during active COVID-19.

CDR3 amino acids: CASSSHAGGNTEAFF. CDR3 in DNA: TGTGCCAGCAGCTCACATGCGGGGGGGAACACTGAAGCTTTCTTT. This sequence joins TRBV7-3 and TRBJ1-1; D may be TRBD1 (5 bases). CDR1 and CDR2 (germline): SGHTA, FQGTGA. This CDR3 has 15 residues. Trimming took off 4 bases at V and 1 base at J, with 13 bases between the two ends.

J is TRBJ1-5 and V is TRBV6-2 or TRBV6-3; no clear D. The CDR3 has 15 amino acids. In germline, CDR1 is MNHEY, CDR2 SVGEGT. V gave up 5 bases and J gave up 7 bases, with 18 bases separating them. This CDR3 is CASSRTLGELQPQHF. The CDR3 nucleotides are TGTGCCAGCAGTCGGACTTTGGGCGAGCTGCAGCCCCAGCATTTT.

The chain employs TRBV29-1 and TRBJ2-3; D is possibly TRBD1 (6 bases). Per germline, CDR1 SQVTM and CDR2 ANQGSEA. The CDR3 loop spans 11 amino acids. V lost 7 bases to trimming and J lost 6 bases, with 11 bases between them. The CDR3 DNA reads TGCAGCGCTGGGGGCTCGGATACGCAGTATTTT. Translation gives CSAGGSDTQYF.

DNA of the CDR3: TGTGCCAGCAGTGATGATGCGGGGTGGACCGGGGAGCTGTTTTTT. Its protein product is CASSDDAGWTGELFF. The genes are TRBV2 and TRBJ2-2, with a weak D call TRBD2 (6 bases). The CDR3 sequence is 15 residues long. CDR1 is SNHLY, CDR2 FYNNEI, per germline. Trimming removed 3 bases at V and 5 bases at J, with 13 bases between.

The gene calls are TRBV4-2 and TRBJ1-4; D gene ambiguous. This CDR3 is 15 amino acids long. Per germline, CDR1 LGHNA and CDR2 YNFKEQ. V gave up 4 bases and J gave up 7 bases, with 16 bases separating them. CDR3 sequence: CASSPPGEASEKLFF. The DNA for the CDR3 is TGTGCCAGCAGCCCCCCCGGGGAGGCGAGTGAAAAACTGTTTTTT.

The rearrangement uses TRBV15 and TRBJ1-1; 7 bases map to TRBD1. The germline V gene encodes CDR1 LNHNV and CDR2 YYDKDF (reference sequence). V lost 5 bases, J lost 0 bases, and 9 bases stayed unmatched. The CDR3 length is 16 residues. The CDR3 sequence: CATSRRQGILNTEAFF. The CDR3 DNA reads TGTGCCACCAGCCGCAGACAGGGTATATTGAACACTGAAGCTTTCTTT.

This clone was seen once. The chain recombines TRBV4-1 with TRBJ2-1, with D possibly TRBD2 on 6 matching bases. Germline V CDR1 and CDR2: MGHRA, YSYEKL. The CDR3 contains 15 residues. V lost 2 bases and J lost 4, with 12 bases in between. In DNA form, the CDR3 reads TGCGCCAGCAGCCAAATTAGCGGATCGTACAATGAGCAGTTCTTC. It specifies CASSQISGSYNEQFF.